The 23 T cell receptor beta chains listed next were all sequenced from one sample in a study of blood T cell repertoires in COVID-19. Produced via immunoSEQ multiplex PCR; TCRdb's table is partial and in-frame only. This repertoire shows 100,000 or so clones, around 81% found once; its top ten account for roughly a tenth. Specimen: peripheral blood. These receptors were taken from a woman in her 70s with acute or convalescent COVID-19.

The CDR3 region has the DNA TGTGCCAGTAGTAAAAGGGGTTCTGGAAACACCATATATTTT. Its translation: CASSKRGSGNTIYF. The chain links TRBV19 to TRBJ1-3; the D gene is possibly TRBD1 (5 bases). V gave up 4 bases and J gave up 1 base, with 8 bases separating them. Germline CDR1 LNHDA, CDR2 SQIVND (reference sequence). The CDR3 consists of 14 residues. The full variable domain, in which reference TRBV19 and TRBJ1-3 provide the parts outside the CDR3, is DGGITQSPKYLFRKEGQNVTLSCEQNLNHDAMYWYRQDPGQGLRLIYYSQIVNDFQKGDIAEGYSVSREKKESFPLTVTSAQKNPTAFYLCASSKRGSGNTIYFGEGSWLTVV.

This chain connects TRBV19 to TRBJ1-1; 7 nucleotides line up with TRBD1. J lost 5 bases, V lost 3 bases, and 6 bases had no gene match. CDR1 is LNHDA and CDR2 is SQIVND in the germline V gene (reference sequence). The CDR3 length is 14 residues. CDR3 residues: CASSIFVGQTEAFF. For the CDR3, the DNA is TGTGCCAGTAGTATTTTTGTGGGACAGACTGAAGCTTTCTTT.

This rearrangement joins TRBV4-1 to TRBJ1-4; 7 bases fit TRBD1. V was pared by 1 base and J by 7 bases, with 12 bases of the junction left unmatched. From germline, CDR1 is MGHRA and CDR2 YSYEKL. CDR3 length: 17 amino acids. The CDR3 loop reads CASSQGATRQGSEKLFF. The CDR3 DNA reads TGCGCCAGCAGCCAAGGAGCGACCCGACAGGGAAGTGAAAAACTGTTTTTT.

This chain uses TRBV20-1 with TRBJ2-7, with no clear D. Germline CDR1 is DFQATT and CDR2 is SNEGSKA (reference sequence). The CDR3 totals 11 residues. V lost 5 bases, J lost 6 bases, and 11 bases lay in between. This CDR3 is CSAARSSEQYF. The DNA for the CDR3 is TGCAGTGCTGCCCGGAGCTCCGAGCAGTACTTC.

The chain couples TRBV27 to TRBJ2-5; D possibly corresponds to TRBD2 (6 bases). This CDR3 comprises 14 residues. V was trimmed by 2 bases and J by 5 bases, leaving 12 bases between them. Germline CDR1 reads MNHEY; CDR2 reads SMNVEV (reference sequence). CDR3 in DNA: TGTGCCAGCAGTTTACAGGCTAGCGTGGAGACCCAGTACTTC. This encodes CASSLQASVETQYF.

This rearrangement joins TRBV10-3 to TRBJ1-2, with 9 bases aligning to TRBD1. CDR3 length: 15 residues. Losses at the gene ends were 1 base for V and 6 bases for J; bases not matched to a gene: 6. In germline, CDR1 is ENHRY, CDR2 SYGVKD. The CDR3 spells CAISELLQGADGYTF. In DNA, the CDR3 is TGTGCCATCAGTGAGTTACTACAGGGGGCCGATGGCTACACCTTC.

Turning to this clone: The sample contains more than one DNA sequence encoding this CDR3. The DNA for the CDR3 is TGTGCCAGCAGTCCCGACAGGGTCCCGTACAATGAGCAGTTCTTC. Translating it yields CASSPDRVPYNEQFF. This chain links TRBV27 with TRBJ2-1; 7 positions match TRBD1. This CDR3 is 15 amino acids long. Germline loops: CDR1 MNHEY, CDR2 SMNVEV (reference sequence). The V and J ends lost 5 bases and 4 bases, in that order; junction bases with no gene match: 8.

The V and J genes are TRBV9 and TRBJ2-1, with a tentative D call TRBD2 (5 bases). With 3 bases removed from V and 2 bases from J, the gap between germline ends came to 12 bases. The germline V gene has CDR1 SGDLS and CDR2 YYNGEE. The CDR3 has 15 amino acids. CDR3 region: CASSAAGFPYNEQFF. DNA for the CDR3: TGTGCCAGCAGCGCCGCGGGTTTCCCCTACAATGAGCAGTTCTTC.

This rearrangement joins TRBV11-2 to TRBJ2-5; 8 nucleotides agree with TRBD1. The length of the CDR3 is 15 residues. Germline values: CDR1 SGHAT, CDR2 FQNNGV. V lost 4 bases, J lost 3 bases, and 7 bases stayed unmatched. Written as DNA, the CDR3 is TGTGCCAGCAGCTCTATGGGGACAGGTGAAGAGACCCAGTACTTC. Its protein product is CASSSMGTGEETQYF.

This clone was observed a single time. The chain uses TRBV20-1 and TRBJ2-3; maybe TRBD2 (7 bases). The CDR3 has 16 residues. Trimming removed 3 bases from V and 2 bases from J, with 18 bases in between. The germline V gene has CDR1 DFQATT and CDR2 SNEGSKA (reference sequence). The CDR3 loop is CSASSGGPGNTDTQYF. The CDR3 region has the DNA TGCAGTGCTAGTTCCGGGGGGCCTGGTAACACAGATACGCAGTATTTT.

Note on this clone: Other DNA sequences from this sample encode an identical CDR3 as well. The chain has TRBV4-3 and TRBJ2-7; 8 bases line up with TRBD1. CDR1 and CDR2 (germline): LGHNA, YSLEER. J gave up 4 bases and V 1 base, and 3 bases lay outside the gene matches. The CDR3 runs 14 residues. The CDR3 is CASSQGTGRYEQYF. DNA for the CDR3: TGCGCCAGCAGCCAAGGGACAGGGAGATACGAGCAGTACTTC.

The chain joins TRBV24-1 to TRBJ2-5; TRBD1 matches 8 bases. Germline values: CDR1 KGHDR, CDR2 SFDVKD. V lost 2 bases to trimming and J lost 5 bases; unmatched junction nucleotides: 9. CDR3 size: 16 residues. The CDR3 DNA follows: TGTGCCACCAGTGATTCTGGACAGGGTGGGGGGGAGACCCAGTACTTC. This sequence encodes CATSDSGQGGGETQYF.

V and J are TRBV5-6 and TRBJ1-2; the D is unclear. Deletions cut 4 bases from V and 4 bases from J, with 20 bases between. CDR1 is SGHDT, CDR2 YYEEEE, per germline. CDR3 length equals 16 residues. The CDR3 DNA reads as TGTGCCAGCAGCGTACCGATCTTAGGGAGCGTCTATGGCTACACCTTC. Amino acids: CASSVPILGSVYGYTF. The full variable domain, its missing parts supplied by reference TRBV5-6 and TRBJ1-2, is DAGVTQSPTHLIKTRGQQVTLRCSPKSGHDTVSWYQQALGQGPQFIFQYYEEEERQRGNFPDRFSGHQFPNYSSELNVNALLLGDSALYLCASSVPILGSVYGYTFGSGTRLTVV.

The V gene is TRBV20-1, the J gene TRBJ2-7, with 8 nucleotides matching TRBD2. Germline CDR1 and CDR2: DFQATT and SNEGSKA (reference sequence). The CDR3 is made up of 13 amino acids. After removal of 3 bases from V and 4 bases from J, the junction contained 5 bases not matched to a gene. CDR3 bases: TGCAGTGCTAGTTCAGCGGGAGCTTACGAGCAGTACTTC. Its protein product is CSASSAGAYEQYF.

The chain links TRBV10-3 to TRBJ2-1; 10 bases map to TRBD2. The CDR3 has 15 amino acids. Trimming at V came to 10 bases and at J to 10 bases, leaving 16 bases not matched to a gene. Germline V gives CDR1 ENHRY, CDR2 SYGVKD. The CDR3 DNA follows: TGTGCCACTCTTGAAGCGGGAGGGCCGGCCGGAGAGCAGTTCTTC. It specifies CATLEAGGPAGEQFF.

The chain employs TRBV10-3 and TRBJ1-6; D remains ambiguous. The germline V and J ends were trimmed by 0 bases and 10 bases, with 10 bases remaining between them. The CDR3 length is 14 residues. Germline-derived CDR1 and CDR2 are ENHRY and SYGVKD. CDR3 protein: CAISESQVRSPLHF. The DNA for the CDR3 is TGTGCCATCAGTGAGTCGCAGGTTCGATCACCCCTCCACTTT.

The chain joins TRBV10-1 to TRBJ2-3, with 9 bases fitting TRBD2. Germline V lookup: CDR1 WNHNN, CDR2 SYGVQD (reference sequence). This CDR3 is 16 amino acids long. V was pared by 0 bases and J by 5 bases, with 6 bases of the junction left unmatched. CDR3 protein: CASSESGGGAKDTQYF. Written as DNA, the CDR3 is TGCGCCAGCAGTGAGTCTGGCGGGGGGGCTAAAGATACGCAGTATTTT.

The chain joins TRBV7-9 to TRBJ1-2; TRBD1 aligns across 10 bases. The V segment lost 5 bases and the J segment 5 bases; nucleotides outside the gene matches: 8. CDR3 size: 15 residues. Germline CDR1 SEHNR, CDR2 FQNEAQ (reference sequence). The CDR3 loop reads CASSTLGTGAYGYTF. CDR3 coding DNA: TGTGCCAGCAGCACCCTCGGGACAGGGGCGTATGGCTACACCTTC.

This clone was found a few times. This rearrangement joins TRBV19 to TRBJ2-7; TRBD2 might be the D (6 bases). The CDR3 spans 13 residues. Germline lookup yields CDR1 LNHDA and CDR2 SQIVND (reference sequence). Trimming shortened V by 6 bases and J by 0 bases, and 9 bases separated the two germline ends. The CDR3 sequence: CASSGGSSYEQYF. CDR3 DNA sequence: TGTGCCAGTAGCGGAGGGAGCTCCTACGAGCAGTACTTC.

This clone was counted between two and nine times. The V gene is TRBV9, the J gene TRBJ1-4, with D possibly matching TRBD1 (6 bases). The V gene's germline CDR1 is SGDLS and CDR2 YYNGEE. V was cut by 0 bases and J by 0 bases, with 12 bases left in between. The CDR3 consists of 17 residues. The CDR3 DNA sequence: TGTGCCAGCAGCGTAGAGGGGGAACCTACAACTAATGAAAAACTGTTTTTT. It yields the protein CASSVEGEPTTNEKLFF.

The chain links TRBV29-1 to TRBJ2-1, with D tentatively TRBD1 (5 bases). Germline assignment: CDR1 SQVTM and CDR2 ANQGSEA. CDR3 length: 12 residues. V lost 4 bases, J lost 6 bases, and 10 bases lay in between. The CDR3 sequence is CSVGWGRNEQFF. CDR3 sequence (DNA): TGCAGCGTTGGCTGGGGCCGCAATGAGCAGTTCTTC.

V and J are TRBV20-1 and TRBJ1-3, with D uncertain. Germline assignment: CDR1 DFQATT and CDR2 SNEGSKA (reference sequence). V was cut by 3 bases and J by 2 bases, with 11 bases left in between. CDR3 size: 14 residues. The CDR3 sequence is CSASSGGAGNTIYF. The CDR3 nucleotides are TGCAGTGCTAGTTCCGGCGGGGCTGGAAACACCATATATTTT.

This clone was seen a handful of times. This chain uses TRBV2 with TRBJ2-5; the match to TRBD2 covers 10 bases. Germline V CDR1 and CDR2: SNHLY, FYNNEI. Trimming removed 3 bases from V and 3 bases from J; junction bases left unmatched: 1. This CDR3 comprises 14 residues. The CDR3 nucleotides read TGTGCCAGCAGTGACCTAGCGGGGGAAGAGACCCAGTACTTC. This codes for CASSDLAGEETQYF.